This is a list of T cell receptor beta chains from one sample in a study of hypomethylating agent response in myelodysplastic syndrome. Sequenced by immunoSEQ multiplex PCR; TCRdb stores in-frame clones only, minus some. The sample shows 990 or so clones, about 81% of them seen only once. The sample consisted of bone marrow, taken before or after starting hypomethylating agent treatment for myelodysplastic syndrome (not recorded which). The receptors come from a human donor with myelodysplastic syndrome. CDR3s include the opening cysteine and the closing phenylalanine or tryptophan. D genes are given only for firm matches. A row's size may be missing; if present it is once, few, many or a size class.

abundance	v_gene	d_gene	j_gene	CDR3aa	CDR3nt
few	TRBV10-3	NA	TRBJ2-1	CAISEFRIQFF	TGTGCCATCAGTGAATTTAGGATACAGTTCTTC
NA	TRBV21-1	NA	TRBJ1-1	CASSKRGQGGDTEAFF	TGTGCCAGCAGCAAAAGGGGACAGGGAGGCGACACTGAAGCTTTCTTT
NA	TRBV7-6	TRBD2	TRBJ2-7	CASSFLSRGGGDDEQYF	TGTGCCAGCAGCTTTCTGAGTAGAGGCGGGGGTGACGACGAGCAGTACTTC
once	TRBV4-3	NA	TRBJ1-1	CASSQDKNTEAFF	TGCGCCAGCAGCCAAGATAAGAACACTGAAGCTTTCTTT
NA	TRBV7-9	NA	TRBJ1-2	CASTPGGGNYGYTF	TGTGCCAGCACCCCTGGGGGGGGGAACTATGGCTACACCTTC
NA	TRBV6-5	NA	TRBJ1-1	CASSYLGENTEAFF	TGTGCCAGCAGTTACCTCGGGGAGAACACTGAAGCTTTCTTT
NA	TRBV7-9	NA	TRBJ2-1	CASSGRDSYNEQFF	TGTGCCAGCAGCGGCAGGGACTCCTACAATGAGCAGTTCTTC
NA	TRBV11-3	TRBD2	TRBJ2-2	CASSSELAVGTGELFF	TGTGCCAGCAGCTCCGAGCTAGCGGTGGGCACCGGGGAGCTGTTTTTT
NA	TRBV9	TRBD2	TRBJ2-3	CASSVDGLGRGSDTQYF	TGTGCCAGCAGCGTAGATGGACTAGGGCGGGGGTCAGATACGCAGTATTTT
NA	TRBV4-1	NA	TRBJ1-4	CASSQGVGVSTNEKLFF	TGCGCCAGCAGCCAAGGGGTAGGGGTTTCAACTAATGAAAAACTGTTTTTT
NA	TRBV7-2	TRBD1	TRBJ1-1	CASSPRTGVMNTEAFF	TGTGCCAGCAGCCCAAGGACAGGGGTTATGAACACTGAAGCTTTCTTT
NA	TRBV19	NA	TRBJ2-7	CASSATVTYEQYF	TGTGCCAGTAGTGCAACAGTGACCTACGAGCAGTACTTC
NA	TRBV5-5	NA	TRBJ1-1	CASSLVGQRDTEAFF	TGTGCCAGCAGCTTGGTTGGCCAGAGGGACACTGAAGCTTTCTTT
NA	TRBV5-1	NA	TRBJ1-1	CASSLPGRHTEAFF	TGCGCCAGCAGCTTACCGGGGAGGCACACTGAAGCTTTCTTT
NA	TRBV5-1	NA	TRBJ2-7	CASSSRPSSDYEQYF	TGCGCCAGCAGCTCTAGGCCTTCAAGCGACTACGAGCAGTACTTC
few	TRBV4-3	NA	TRBJ2-7	CASSPEWGGFEQYF	TGCGCCAGCAGCCCAGAATGGGGGGGCTTCGAGCAGTACTTC
NA	TRBV6-5	TRBD2	TRBJ2-1	CASSYAGGDNEQFF	TGTGCCAGCAGTTACGCGGGGGGGGACAATGAGCAGTTCTTC
NA	TRBV7-2	TRBD1	TRBJ2-7	CASSLGQATSYEQYF	TGTGCCAGCAGCCTTGGACAGGCGACATCCTACGAGCAGTACTTC
NA	TRBV7-2	NA	TRBJ1-1	CASSLDLLDGAFF	TGTGCCAGCAGCTTAGACCTCCTGGACGGAGCTTTCTTT